These 22 T cell receptor beta chains were all obtained from the same sample, sequenced in a study of breast tumors, draining lymph nodes, adjacent tissues. Using its own MiXCR run on the multiplex PCR reads, TCRdb lists one record per CDR3 protein. The top ten hold about 2.5% of the sample, which has about 140,000 distinct CDR3 sequences, about 33% seen once. Samples came from axillary lymph nodes draining the breast cancer. The sample consisted of axillary lymph node tissue. These receptors were collected from a female donor with breast cancer. Some clones in this sample may be carry-over from other donors' samples.

This clonotype was counted at least ten times. The rearrangement joins TRBV27 to TRBJ1-5; D perhaps matches TRBD1 (6 bases). CDR1 and CDR2 from the germline V gene are MNHEY and SMNVEV (reference sequence). V was clipped by 1 base and J by 7 bases, with 11 bases between them. The CDR3 has 14 residues. CDR3 region: CASSLLGGGQPQHF. The CDR3 nucleotides read TGTGCCAGCAGTTTATTGGGTGGGGGCCAGCCCCAGCATTTT.

This clonotype was seen at least ten times. The chain links TRBV12-3 or TRBV12-4 to TRBJ1-2; 7 nucleotides match TRBD1. With 8 bases clipped from V and 6 bases from J, the junction kept 9 bases outside the gene matches. The CDR3 runs to 13 residues. Here the CDR3 reads CASHTDRRHGYTF. The CDR3 region has the DNA TGTGCCAGCCACACGGACAGGAGGCATGGCTACACCTTC.

The J gene is TRBJ2-2, the V gene TRBV5-1, with D unresolved. The CDR3 is made up of 13 amino acids. Trimming left V 4 bases short and J 5 bases short, with 9 bases between. CDR1 is SGHRS, CDR2 YFSETQ, per germline. Here the CDR3 reads CASSGRPTGELFF. The CDR3 nucleotides read TGCGCCAGCAGCGGTAGACCTACCGGGGAGCTGTTTTTT.

V gene TRBV7-2 combines with J gene TRBJ2-5; 7 nucleotides match TRBD1. The J segment lost 0 bases and the V segment lost 5 bases, leaving 6 bases of the junction unmatched. In germline, CDR1 is SGHTA, CDR2 FQGNSA. The CDR3 consists of 15 residues. The CDR3 DNA reads as TGTGCCAGCAGCCAAGGACAGGCGTACCAAGAGACCCAGTACTTC. It specifies CASSQGQAYQETQYF. Full variable domain (missing parts from reference TRBV7-2 and TRBJ2-5): GAGVSQSPSNKVTEKGKDVELRCDPISGHTALYWYRQSLGQGLEFLIYFQGNSAPDKSGLPSDRFSAERTGGSVSTLTIQRTQQEDSAVYLCASSQGQAYQETQYFGPGTRLLVL.

This clonotype was seen at least ten times. The CDR3 sequence: CASSEGLAGGRETQYF. DNA for the CDR3: TGTGCCAGCAGTGAAGGTTTAGCGGGGGGGAGGGAGACCCAGTACTTC. The rearrangement links TRBV2 to TRBJ2-5, with 11 bases that match TRBD2. V trimming: 1 base; J trimming: 5 bases; junction bases outside the gene matches: 6. The CDR3 extends over 16 amino acids. Germline values: CDR1 SNHLY, CDR2 FYNNEI.

Only a few counts were recorded for this clonotype. This clone may be a read error of a much larger clone one base away. The chain links TRBV28 to TRBJ1-6; D may be TRBD1 (6 bases). Per the germline V gene, CDR1 is MDHEN and CDR2 is SYDVKM. The CDR3 covers 14 residues. The germline V and J ends were trimmed by 3 bases and 7 bases, with 10 bases remaining between them. The CDR3 loop is CASSLAGVNSPLHF. The CDR3 DNA is TGTGCCAGCAGTTTGGCAGGGGTCAATTCACCCCTCCACTTT.

Regarding this clonotype: This may arise from a read error, as a much more abundant clone is one base away. J is TRBJ2-5 and V is TRBV11-2; the D is unclear. CDR1 is SGHAT and CDR2 is FQNNGV in the germline V gene. This CDR3 region has 13 residues. V lost 4 bases and J 7 bases, leaving 13 bases between the germline ends. CDR3 bases: TGTGCCAGCAGCTACGTCCAGCCGGCGACCCAGTACTTC. Translating it yields CASSYVQPATQYF. The full variable domain, rest sourced from reference TRBV11-2 and TRBJ2-5, is EAGVAQSPRYKIIEKRQSVAFWCNPISGHATLYWYQQILGQGPKLLIQFQNNGVVDDSQLPKDRFSAERLKGVDSTLKIQPAKLEDSAVYLCASSYVQPATQYFGPGTRLLVL.

The genes are TRBV10-3 and TRBJ1-2; 10 bases are a match to TRBD1. Germline assignment: CDR1 ENHRY and CDR2 SYGVKD. The V gene end was trimmed by 4 bases and the J gene end by 6 bases; junction bases not matched to a gene: 2. The CDR3 has 13 amino acids. CDR3 region: CAISAGTGDGYTF. CDR3 sequence (DNA): TGTGCCATCAGTGCCGGGACAGGGGATGGCTACACCTTC.

This clonotype has at least ten counts. The rearrangement links TRBV9 to TRBJ2-1, with D possibly being TRBD1 or TRBD2 (5 bases each). This CDR3 contains 14 residues. CDR1 and CDR2 from the germline V gene are SGDLS and YYNGEE. V lost 0 bases and J lost 5, with 9 bases in between. The CDR3 is CASSVGGANNEQFF. The DNA of the CDR3 is TGTGCCAGCAGCGTAGGAGGGGCCAACAATGAGCAGTTCTTC.

This clonotype was seen at least ten times. Written as DNA, the CDR3 is TGTGCCAGCAGCTCAACAGACTCTGGAAACACCATATATTTT. Protein product: CASSSTDSGNTIYF. This chain links TRBV7-6 with TRBJ1-3; D gene ambiguous. The germline V gene encodes CDR1 SGHVS and CDR2 FNYEAQ. The CDR3 has 14 amino acids. With 4 bases removed from V and 0 bases from J, the gap between germline ends came to 7 bases.

J is TRBJ2-1 and V is TRBV6-5; D perhaps matches TRBD2 (7 bases). This CDR3 spans 18 amino acids. Germline V gene sequence: CDR1 MNHEY, CDR2 SVGAGI. The ends were cut back, 3 bases at V and 0 bases at J, with 18 bases in the middle. For the CDR3, the DNA is TGTGCCAGCAGTTATATCCGGGGGGCCCTCAGCTCCTACAATGAGCAGTTCTTC. Residues: CASSYIRGALSSYNEQFF.

This clonotype occurred many times. This rearrangement joins TRBV3-1 to TRBJ1-2; D uncertain. V lost 3 bases, J lost 2 bases, and 13 bases lay in between. The CDR3 extends over 15 amino acids. Germline V gene data show CDR1 as LGHDT and CDR2 as YNNKEL (reference sequence). As DNA, the CDR3 is TGTGCCAGCAGCCATATTTCCGCGGCAAACTATGGCTACACCTTC. This translates into CASSHISAANYGYTF.

This clonotype has a count of ten or more. The rearrangement uses TRBV20-1 and TRBJ2-5; D not resolved. CDR3 length equals 12 residues. Trimming removed 0 bases at V and 7 bases at J, with 9 bases between. In germline, CDR1 is DFQATT, CDR2 SNEGSKA (reference sequence). The CDR3 loop is CSARDPLATQYF. DNA of the CDR3: TGCAGTGCTAGAGACCCACTCGCGACCCAGTACTTC.

The chain joins TRBV18 to TRBJ1-4; 9 bases are shared with TRBD1. Germline CDR1 and CDR2: KGHSH and LQKENI. V was clipped by 4 bases and J by 8 bases; unmatched bases: 8. The CDR3 consists of 15 residues. CDR3 in DNA: TGTGCCAGCTCACGGCCGGTAGGACAGGGGGAAAAACTGTTTTTT. It translates to CASSRPVGQGEKLFF.

This clonotype was picked up many times. The V call is TRBV6-1, the J call TRBJ2-6, with D perhaps TRBD1 or TRBD2 (5 bases each). Germline CDR1 MNHNS, CDR2 SASEGT. The CDR3 covers 15 residues. Trimming removed 2 bases from V and 2 bases from J, with 7 bases in between. CDR3 nucleotides: TGTGCCAGCAGTGAAAGAGGGGCTGGGGCCAACGTCCTGACTTTC. Amino acid sequence: CASSERGAGANVLTF.

Ten or more counts support this clonotype. CDR3 in DNA: TGTGCCACCAGCAGAGATCTTTTAGGGGGGTTTGCAGATACGCAGTATTTT. As protein: CATSRDLLGGFADTQYF. V is TRBV15 and J is TRBJ2-3, with D perhaps assigned TRBD1 or TRBD2 (6 bases each). Germline CDR1 LNHNV, CDR2 YYDKDF (reference sequence). The CDR3 length is 17 residues. V was pared by 0 bases and J by 4 bases, with 17 bases between.

This clonotype was recorded many times. The chain joins TRBV20-1 to TRBJ2-7, with 8 bases that match TRBD1. Trimming cost V 6 bases and J 0 bases; bases outside gene matches: 13. The CDR3 is 16 residues long. CDR1 and CDR2 from the germline V gene are DFQATT and SNEGSKA (reference sequence). CDR3 loop: CSARNSNRGVSYEQYF. The CDR3, as DNA: TGCAGTGCCCGAAACTCTAACAGGGGGGTCTCCTACGAGCAGTACTTC.

This clonotype was counted many times. V usage is TRBV11-2 and J usage is TRBJ2-5, with a tentative D call TRBD2 (6 bases). Trimming took 5 bases from V and 2 from J, leaving 12 bases between them. This CDR3 has 14 residues. The germline gives CDR1 SGHAT, CDR2 FQNNGV. The CDR3 here is CASSRPGGQETQYF. CDR3 nucleotides: TGTGCCAGCAGCCGCCCTGGGGGGCAAGAGACCCAGTACTTC. The complete variable domain, with remaining parts taken from reference TRBV11-2 and TRBJ2-5, reads EAGVAQSPRYKIIEKRQSVAFWCNPISGHATLYWYQQILGQGPKLLIQFQNNGVVDDSQLPKDRFSAERLKGVDSTLKIQPAKLEDSAVYLCASSRPGGQETQYFGPGTRLLVL.

This rearrangement joins TRBV7-9 to TRBJ1-3; the match to TRBD1 covers 8 bases. CDR3 length equals 15 residues. Looked up from germline, CDR1 is SEHNR and CDR2 is FQNEAQ (reference sequence). V trimming: 5 bases; J trimming: 5 bases; junction bases outside the gene matches: 8. The CDR3 nucleotides read TGTGCCAGCAGCCTATCGGGGACAGGACGAAACACCATATATTTT. This translates into CASSLSGTGRNTIYF.

This clonotype showed up many times. A much bigger clone sits one base away, suggesting this may be a read error. This chain connects TRBV20-1 to TRBJ2-3, with 8 positions matching TRBD2. Germline V gene sequence: CDR1 DFQATT, CDR2 SNEGSKA (reference sequence). The CDR3 has 18 amino acids. Unmatched junction bases numbered 18, after V lost 5 bases and J lost 2 bases. The CDR3 DNA is TGCAGTGCTGTTGGGACGGGGGGGGGCTCGCGAAACACAGATACGCAGTATTTT. Amino acid sequence: CSAVGTGGGSRNTDTQYF.

This clonotype was recorded many times. The genes are TRBV2 and TRBJ2-7; TRBD2 aligns across 14 bases. Per the germline V gene, CDR1 is SNHLY and CDR2 is FYNNEI. The CDR3 has 14 amino acids. V lost 6 bases, J lost 7 bases, and 5 bases stayed unmatched. CDR3: CASSSTSGGAEQYF. Written as DNA, the CDR3 is TGTGCCAGCAGCTCGACTAGCGGGGGGGCAGAGCAGTACTTC. Full variable domain (missing parts from reference TRBV2 and TRBJ2-7): EPEVTQTPSHQVTQMGQEVILRCVPISNHLYFYWYRQILGQKVEFLVSFYNNEISEKSEIFDDQFSVERPDGSNFTLKIRSTKLEDSAMYFCASSSTSGGAEQYFGPGTRLTVT.

The chain recombines TRBV20-1 with TRBJ2-7, with D uncertain. The CDR3 sequence is 14 residues long. V was trimmed by 1 base and J by 7 bases, leaving 17 bases between them. Looked up from germline, CDR1 is DFQATT and CDR2 is SNEGSKA (reference sequence). The CDR3 bases are TGCAGTGCTAGAGGGACCGCGAACACCGGGGAGCAGTACTTC. This sequence encodes CSARGTANTGEQYF.